This T cell receptor beta chain was identified in a study of blood T cell repertoires in COVID-19. Study as a whole: Italy, Spain and the United States were the sources of the convalescent and acute COVID-19 samples. Sources were T cells, B-cell-depleted T cells, or PBMCs; the material itself was cDNA or gDNA.

As originally analysed: It was from reference gene primer amplification that nucleated cell counts were estimated. Some clones are missing from TCRdb's copy, which holds only in-frame ones; the method was immunoSEQ multiplex PCR. The V and J calls and clone size come from that table; D and trimming were worked out from the DNA. Among about 670,000 clones listed, about nine tenths were seen once. V trimming: 3 bases; J trimming: 5 bases; junction bases outside the gene matches: 8. The V gene's germline CDR1 is MNHEY and CDR2 SMNVEV (reference sequence). The length of the CDR3 is 15 residues. The sequence was collected from a woman younger than 35 with acute or convalescent COVID-19. This chain links TRBV27 with TRBJ2-7; 9 bases map to TRBD1. The sample comprised peripheral blood. The CDR3 DNA is TGTGCCAGCAGTTTCCTGGGACAGGGAACTCACGAGCAGTACTTC. It codes for CASSFLGQGTHEQYF.